The 5 T cell receptor beta chains given below trace back to one sample, sequenced in a study of blood T cell repertoires in COVID-19. Only in-frame clones appear in the TCRdb table, and some are missing; sequencing was by immunoSEQ multiplex PCR. This table holds approximately 170,000 clones, under 85% found once. Sequencing was carried out using peripheral blood. The origin of the receptors is a man older than 75 with COVID-19, enrolled during active disease.

V gene TRBV6-2 or TRBV6-3 combines with J gene TRBJ1-5; tentatively, D is TRBD1 (6 bases). Trimming shortened V by 5 bases and J by 0 bases, and 8 bases separated the two germline ends. CDR3 length equals 14 residues. Germline V gene data show CDR1 as MNHEY and CDR2 as SVGEGT. The DNA of the CDR3 is TGTGCCAGCAGTGACAGGTATAGCAATCAGCCCCAGCATTTT. Amino acid sequence: CASSDRYSNQPQHF.

This clone appeared once. The rearrangement joins TRBV7-2 to TRBJ1-1; D perhaps matches TRBD1 (6 bases). V shed 1 base and J shed 6 bases, with 12 bases lying between them. In germline, CDR1 is SGHTA, CDR2 FQGNSA. The CDR3 contains 14 residues. In DNA form, the CDR3 reads TGTGCCAGCAGCTTAGAGGGGGGGCGGCCTGAAGCTTTCTTT. It specifies CASSLEGGRPEAFF.

This rearrangement joins TRBV29-1 to TRBJ1-2, with a weak D call TRBD1 (6 bases). Germline lookup yields CDR1 SQVTM and CDR2 ANQGSEA. The CDR3 spans 12 residues. Trimming took 0 bases from V and 5 from J, leaving 7 bases between them. CDR3 sequence reads: CSVEEGAYGYTF. The DNA for the CDR3 is TGCAGCGTTGAAGAGGGGGCTTATGGCTACACCTTC.

The rearrangement links TRBV19 to TRBJ2-2; no clear D gene. The V end was cut by 2 bases, the J end by 6 bases, with 13 bases between. The CDR3 consists of 15 residues. The germline V gene encodes CDR1 LNHDA and CDR2 SQIVND (reference sequence). This CDR3 is CASSIITQASGELFF. CDR3 coding DNA: TGTGCCAGTAGTATAATCACCCAAGCGTCCGGGGAGCTGTTTTTT.

The V call is TRBV2, the J call TRBJ1-6, with 8 bases aligning to TRBD1. The CDR3 covers 15 residues. V lost 6 bases and J lost 3; bases outside the gene matches: 4. Germline CDR1 is SNHLY and CDR2 is FYNNEI. The chain's CDR3 is CASRNDRGYNSPLHF. In nucleotides, the CDR3 is TGTGCCAGCAGAAACGACAGGGGCTATAATTCACCCCTCCACTTT.